A selection of T cell receptor beta chains follows, all from one sample in a study of regulatory T cells in long-lasting Graves disease. In TCRdb, the multiplex PCR reads were re-called with MiXCR into one record per CDR3 protein. The sample has almost 450,000 distinct CDR3 sequences, about 16% seen once. These data also featured in a second study, about T cells in Graves' hyperthyroidism and ophthalmopathy.

The material sequenced was peripheral blood mononuclear cells (PBMCs), taken at new diagnosis, from a patient treated with antithyroid drugs. The receptors stem from a woman in her twenties or thirties with Graves disease. Each CDR3 is given without its conserved first and last residue.

TRBV6-5	TRBJ2-1	ASSYSPSGSYNEQF
TRBV27	TRBJ1-1	ASSLRSGNTEAF
TRBV6-1	TRBJ2-3	ASKPLRGLGTDTQY
TRBV15	TRBJ1-1	ATSRSGRANTEAF
TRBV2	TRBJ2-2	ASRGFDPITGELF
TRBV30	TRBJ2-1	AWSVPSEYNEQF
TRBV28	TRBJ2-7	ASSYKYRDRGLHEQY
TRBV9	TRBJ2-3	ASSVGSGRGTDTQY
TRBV28	TRBJ1-1	ASSSPRQGMNTEAF
TRBV6-1	TRBJ2-7	ASSVGLAGAAYEQY
TRBV10-3	TRBJ2-7	ASQDRGFTYEQY
TRBV28	TRBJ2-5	ASSHKGLPEAQY
TRBV20-1	TRBJ2-1	SATAGAANEQF
TRBV20-1	TRBJ2-1	SAPGFGHEQF